This TCR beta chain was identified during a study of CD8+CD57+ T cells in acquired aplastic anemia. Study outcomes and limitations: Patients and healthy controls showed no significant CD8+ Simpson's diversity difference.

Germline-derived CDR1 and CDR2 are SGHRS and YFSETQ. Trimming cost V 4 bases and J 4 bases, with 14 bases left between them. The length of the CDR3 is 15 residues. Those patients picked for sequencing had displayed CD8+CD57+ cell expansion on flow cytometry. The diagnosis in all patients was severe acquired aplastic anemia. Comments on this clonotype: Its cognate antigen is unknown.

Genomic DNA constituted the template upon which TCR beta VDJ and CDR3 profiling was performed. From the reads, TCRdb called clonotypes with MiXCR, one entry per CDR3 protein. The table has just over 200,000 distinct CDR3 sequences, about 60% seen once. Sequencing input: sorted CD4+, CD8+, or CD8+CD57+ T cells (not recorded which) from PBMCs. This receptor was taken from a human donor with aplastic anemia. This rearrangement joins TRBV5-1 to TRBJ2-2; maybe TRBD1 (6 bases). DNA of the CDR3: TGCGCCAGCAGCGGGTCAGGGGCTAGCACCGGGGAGCTGTTTTTT. It is translated as CASSGSGASTGELFF.